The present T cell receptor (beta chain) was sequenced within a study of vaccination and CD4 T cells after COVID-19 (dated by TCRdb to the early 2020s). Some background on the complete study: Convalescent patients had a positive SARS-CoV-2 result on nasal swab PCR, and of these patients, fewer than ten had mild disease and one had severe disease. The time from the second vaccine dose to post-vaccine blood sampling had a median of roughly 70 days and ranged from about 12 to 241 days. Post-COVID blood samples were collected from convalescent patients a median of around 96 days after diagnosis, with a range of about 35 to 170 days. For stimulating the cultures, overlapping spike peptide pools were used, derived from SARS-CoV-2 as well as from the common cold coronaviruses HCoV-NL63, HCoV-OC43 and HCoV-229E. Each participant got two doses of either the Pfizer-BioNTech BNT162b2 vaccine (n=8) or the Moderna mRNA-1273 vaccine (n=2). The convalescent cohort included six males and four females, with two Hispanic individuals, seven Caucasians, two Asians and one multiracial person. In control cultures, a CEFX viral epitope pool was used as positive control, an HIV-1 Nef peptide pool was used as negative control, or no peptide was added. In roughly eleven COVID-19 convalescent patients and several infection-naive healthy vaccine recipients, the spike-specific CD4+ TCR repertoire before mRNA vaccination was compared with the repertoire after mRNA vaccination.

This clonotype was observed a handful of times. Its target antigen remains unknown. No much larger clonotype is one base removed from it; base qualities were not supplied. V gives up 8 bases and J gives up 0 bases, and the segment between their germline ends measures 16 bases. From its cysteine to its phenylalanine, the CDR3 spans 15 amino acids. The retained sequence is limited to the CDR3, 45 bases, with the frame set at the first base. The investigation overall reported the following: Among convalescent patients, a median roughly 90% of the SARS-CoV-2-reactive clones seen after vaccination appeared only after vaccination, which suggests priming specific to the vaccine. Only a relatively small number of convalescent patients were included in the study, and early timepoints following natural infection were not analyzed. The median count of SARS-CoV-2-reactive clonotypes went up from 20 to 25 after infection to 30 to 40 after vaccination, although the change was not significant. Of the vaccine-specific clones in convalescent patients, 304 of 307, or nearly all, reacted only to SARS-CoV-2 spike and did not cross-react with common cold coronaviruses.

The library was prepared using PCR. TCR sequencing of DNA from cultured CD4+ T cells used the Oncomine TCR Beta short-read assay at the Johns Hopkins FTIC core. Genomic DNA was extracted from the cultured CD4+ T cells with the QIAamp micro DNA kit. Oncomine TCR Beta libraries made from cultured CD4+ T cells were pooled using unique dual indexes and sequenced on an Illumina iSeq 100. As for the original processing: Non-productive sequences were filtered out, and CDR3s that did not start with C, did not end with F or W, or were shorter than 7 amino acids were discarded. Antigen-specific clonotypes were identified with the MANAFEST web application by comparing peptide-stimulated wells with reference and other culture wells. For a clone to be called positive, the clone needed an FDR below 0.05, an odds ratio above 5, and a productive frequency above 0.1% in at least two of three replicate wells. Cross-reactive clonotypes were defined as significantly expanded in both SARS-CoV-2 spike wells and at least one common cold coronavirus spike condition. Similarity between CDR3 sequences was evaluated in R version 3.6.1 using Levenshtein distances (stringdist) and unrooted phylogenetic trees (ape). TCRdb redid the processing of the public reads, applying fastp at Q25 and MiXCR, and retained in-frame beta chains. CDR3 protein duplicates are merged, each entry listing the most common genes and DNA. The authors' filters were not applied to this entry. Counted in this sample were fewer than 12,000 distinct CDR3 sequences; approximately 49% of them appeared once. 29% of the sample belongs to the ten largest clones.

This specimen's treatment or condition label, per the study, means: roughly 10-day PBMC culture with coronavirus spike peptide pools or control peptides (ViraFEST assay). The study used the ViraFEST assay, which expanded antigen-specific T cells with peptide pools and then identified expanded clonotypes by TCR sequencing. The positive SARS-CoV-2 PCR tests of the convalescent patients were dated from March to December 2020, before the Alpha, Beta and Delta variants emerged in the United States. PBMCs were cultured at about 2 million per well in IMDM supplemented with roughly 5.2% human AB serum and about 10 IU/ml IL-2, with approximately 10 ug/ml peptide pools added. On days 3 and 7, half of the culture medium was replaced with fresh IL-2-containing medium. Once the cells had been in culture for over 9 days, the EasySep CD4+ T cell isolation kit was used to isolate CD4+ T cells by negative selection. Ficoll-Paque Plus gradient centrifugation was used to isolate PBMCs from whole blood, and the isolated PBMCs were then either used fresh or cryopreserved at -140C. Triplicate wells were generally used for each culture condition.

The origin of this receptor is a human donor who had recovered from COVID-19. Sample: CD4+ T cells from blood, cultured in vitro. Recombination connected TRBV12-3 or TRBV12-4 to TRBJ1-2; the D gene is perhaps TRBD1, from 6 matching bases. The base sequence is TGTGCCAGCGCGTTGACAGGCAAGGCTAACTATGGCTACACCTTC. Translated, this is CASALTGKANYGYTF.